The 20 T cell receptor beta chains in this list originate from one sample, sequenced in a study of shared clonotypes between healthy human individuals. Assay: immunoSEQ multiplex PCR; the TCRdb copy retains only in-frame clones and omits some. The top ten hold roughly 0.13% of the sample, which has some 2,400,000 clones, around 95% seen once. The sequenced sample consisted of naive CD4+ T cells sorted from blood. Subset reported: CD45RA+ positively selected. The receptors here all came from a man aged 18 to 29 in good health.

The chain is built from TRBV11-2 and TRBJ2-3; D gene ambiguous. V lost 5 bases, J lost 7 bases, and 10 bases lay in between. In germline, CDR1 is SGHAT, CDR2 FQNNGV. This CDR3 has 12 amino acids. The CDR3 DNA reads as TGTGCCAGCAGCCCAGGAGTAAATACGCAGTATTTT. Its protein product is CASSPGVNTQYF.

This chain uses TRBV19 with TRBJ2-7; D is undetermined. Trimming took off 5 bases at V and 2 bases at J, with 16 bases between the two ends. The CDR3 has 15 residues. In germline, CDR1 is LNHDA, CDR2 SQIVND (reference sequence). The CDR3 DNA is TGTGCCAGTAGTCCCAACCCGGCCGGGCCCTACGAGCAGTACTTC. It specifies CASSPNPAGPYEQYF. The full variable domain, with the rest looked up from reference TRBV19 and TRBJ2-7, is DGGITQSPKYLFRKEGQNVTLSCEQNLNHDAMYWYRQDPGQGLRLIYYSQIVNDFQKGDIAEGYSVSREKKESFPLTVTSAQKNPTAFYLCASSPNPAGPYEQYFGPGTRLTVT.

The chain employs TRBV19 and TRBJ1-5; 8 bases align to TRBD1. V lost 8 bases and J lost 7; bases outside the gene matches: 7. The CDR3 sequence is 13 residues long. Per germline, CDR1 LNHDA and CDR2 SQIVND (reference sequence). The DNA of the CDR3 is TGTGCCAGTGCGCAGGGGGCCGGGCAGCCCCAGCATTTT. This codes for CASAQGAGQPQHF.

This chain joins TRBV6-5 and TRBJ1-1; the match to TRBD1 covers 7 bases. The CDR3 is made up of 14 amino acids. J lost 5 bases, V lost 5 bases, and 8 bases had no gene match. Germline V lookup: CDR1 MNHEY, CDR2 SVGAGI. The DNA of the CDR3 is TGTGCCAGCAGTCCGGGACAGTTCGTGACTGAAGCTTTCTTT. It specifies CASSPGQFVTEAFF.

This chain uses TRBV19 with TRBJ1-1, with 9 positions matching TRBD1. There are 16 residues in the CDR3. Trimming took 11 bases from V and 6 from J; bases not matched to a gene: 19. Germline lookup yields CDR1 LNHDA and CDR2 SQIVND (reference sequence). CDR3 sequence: CAASAVVGQGVPEAFF. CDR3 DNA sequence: TGTGCCGCCTCCGCGGTCGTGGGACAGGGAGTACCTGAAGCTTTCTTT.

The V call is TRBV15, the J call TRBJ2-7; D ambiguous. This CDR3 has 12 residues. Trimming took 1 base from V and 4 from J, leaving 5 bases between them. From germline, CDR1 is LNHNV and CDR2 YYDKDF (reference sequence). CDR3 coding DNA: TGTGCCACCAGCAGAGGGTGGTACGAGCAGTACTTC. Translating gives CATSRGWYEQYF. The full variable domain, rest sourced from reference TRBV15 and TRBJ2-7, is DAMVIQNPRYQVTQFGKPVTLSCSQTLNHNVMYWYQQKSSQAPKLLFHYYDKDFNNEADTPDNFQSRRPNTSFCFLDIRSPGLGDTAMYLCATSRGWYEQYFGPGTRLTVT.

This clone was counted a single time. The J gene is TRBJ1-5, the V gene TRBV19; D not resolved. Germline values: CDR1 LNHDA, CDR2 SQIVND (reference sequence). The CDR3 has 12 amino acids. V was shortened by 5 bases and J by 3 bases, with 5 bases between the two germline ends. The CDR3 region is CASSRANQPQHF. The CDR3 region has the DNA TGTGCCAGTAGTCGGGCCAATCAGCCCCAGCATTTT.

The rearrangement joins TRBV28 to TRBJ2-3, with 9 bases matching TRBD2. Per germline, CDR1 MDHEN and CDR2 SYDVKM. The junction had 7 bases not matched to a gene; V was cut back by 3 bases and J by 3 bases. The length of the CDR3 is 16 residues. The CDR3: CASSLPTSGITDTQYF. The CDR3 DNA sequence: TGTGCCAGCAGTTTGCCGACTAGCGGAATTACAGATACGCAGTATTTT.

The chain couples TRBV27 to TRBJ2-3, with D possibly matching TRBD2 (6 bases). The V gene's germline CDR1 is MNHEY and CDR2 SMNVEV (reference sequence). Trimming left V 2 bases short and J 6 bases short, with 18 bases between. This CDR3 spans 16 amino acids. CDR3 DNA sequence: TGTGCCAGCAGTTTAACCGGGACTCTCGGGGCGGATACGCAGTATTTT. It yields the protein CASSLTGTLGADTQYF.

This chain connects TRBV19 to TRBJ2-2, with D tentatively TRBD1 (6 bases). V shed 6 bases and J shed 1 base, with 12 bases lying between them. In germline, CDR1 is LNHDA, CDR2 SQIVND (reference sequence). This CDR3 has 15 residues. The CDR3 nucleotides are TGTGCCAGTAGGTTAGGGGGTATGAACACCGGGGAGCTGTTTTTT. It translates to CASRLGGMNTGELFF.

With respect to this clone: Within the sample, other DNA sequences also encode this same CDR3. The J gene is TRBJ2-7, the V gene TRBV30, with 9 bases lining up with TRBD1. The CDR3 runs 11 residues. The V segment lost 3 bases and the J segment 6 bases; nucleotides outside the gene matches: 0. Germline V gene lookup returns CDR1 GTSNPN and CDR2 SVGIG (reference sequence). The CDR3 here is CAWRDRGEQYF. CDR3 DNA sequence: TGTGCCTGGAGGGACAGGGGCGAGCAGTACTTC.

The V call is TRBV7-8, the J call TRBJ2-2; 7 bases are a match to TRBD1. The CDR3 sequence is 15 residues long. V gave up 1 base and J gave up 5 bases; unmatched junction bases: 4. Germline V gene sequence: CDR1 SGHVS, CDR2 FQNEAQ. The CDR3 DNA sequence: TGTGCCAGCAGCTTAGGTAGGGGGCATACCGGGGAGCTGTTTTTT. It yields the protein CASSLGRGHTGELFF.

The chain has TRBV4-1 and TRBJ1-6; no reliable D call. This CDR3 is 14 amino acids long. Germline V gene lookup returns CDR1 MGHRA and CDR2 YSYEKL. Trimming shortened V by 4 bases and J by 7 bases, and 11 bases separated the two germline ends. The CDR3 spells CASSRPGANSPLHF. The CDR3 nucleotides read TGCGCCAGCAGCCGCCCGGGAGCGAATTCACCCCTCCACTTT.

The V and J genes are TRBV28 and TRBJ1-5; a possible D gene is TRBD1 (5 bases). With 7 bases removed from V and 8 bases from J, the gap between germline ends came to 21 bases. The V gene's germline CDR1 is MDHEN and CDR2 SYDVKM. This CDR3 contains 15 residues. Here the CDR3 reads CASTPPGYSGEPQHF. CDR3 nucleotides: TGTGCCAGCACTCCCCCAGGGTATAGTGGGGAGCCCCAGCATTTT.

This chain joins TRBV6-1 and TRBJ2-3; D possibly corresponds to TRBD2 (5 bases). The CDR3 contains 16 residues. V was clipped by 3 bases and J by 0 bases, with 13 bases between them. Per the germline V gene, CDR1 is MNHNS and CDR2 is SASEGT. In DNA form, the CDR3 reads TGTGCCAGCAGTGACCAACTAGTCCCCAGCACAGATACGCAGTATTTT. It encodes CASSDQLVPSTDTQYF.

The CDR3 nucleotides read TGTGCCAGCAGTTCGCTACAGGGGACGACCAAAAACATTCAGTACTTC. This encodes CASSSLQGTTKNIQYF. V is TRBV6-5 and J is TRBJ2-4; 7 bases match TRBD1. With V trimmed by 4 bases and J by 2 bases, 8 bases remained unmatched. The CDR3 has 16 amino acids. Germline V gene data show CDR1 as MNHEY and CDR2 as SVGAGI.

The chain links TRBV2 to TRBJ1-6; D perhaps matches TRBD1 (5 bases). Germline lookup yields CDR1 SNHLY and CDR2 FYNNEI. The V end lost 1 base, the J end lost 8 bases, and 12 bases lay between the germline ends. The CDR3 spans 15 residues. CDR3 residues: CASSEGQSNYSPLHF. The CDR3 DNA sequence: TGTGCCAGCAGTGAAGGACAGTCTAACTATTCACCCCTCCACTTT.

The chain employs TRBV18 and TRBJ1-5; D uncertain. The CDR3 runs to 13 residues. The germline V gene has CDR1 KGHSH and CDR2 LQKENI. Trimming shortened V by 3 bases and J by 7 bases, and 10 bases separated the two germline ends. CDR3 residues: CASSPLEGQPQHF. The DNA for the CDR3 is TGTGCCAGCTCACCCTTGGAGGGACAGCCCCAGCATTTT.

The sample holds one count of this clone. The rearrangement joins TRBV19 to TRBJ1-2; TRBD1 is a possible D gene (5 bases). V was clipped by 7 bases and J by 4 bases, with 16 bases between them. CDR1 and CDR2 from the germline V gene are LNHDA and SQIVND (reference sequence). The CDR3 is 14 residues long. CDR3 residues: CASNPRAVGYGYTF. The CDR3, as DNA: TGTGCCAGTAACCCCAGGGCGGTGGGCTATGGCTACACCTTC.

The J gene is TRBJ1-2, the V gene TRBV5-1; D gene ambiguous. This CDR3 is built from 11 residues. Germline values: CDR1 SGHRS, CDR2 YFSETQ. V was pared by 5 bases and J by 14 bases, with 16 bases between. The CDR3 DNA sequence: TGCGCCAGCAGTGAGTATGGGGTGGAGACCTTC. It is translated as CASSEYGVETF.